A selection of T cell receptor beta chains follows, all from one sample in a study of cytomegalovirus exposure and HLA in healthy donors. TCRdb's copy holds only in-frame clones and misses some; the assay was immunoSEQ multiplex PCR. The top ten clones hold under 2.5% of a sample with about 180,000 clones, approximately 80% of them seen once. The sample consisted of PBMCs. These receptors all come from a man aged 55 to 70 in good health and CMV-seronegative. The CDR3 runs from the conserved cysteine through the conserved F or W. The D gene is left open where the match is weak. Only part of the rows carry a size: once, few, many, or a class if the clone is expanded.

TRBJ1-1	TRBD1	-	TRBV6-1	TGTGCCAGCAGTGAAGCGCGGACAGGGTTTACTGAAGCTTTCTTT	CASSEARTGFTEAFF
TRBJ2-2	-	-	TRBV19	TGTGCCAGTAGTATTGTCTGGAACACCGGGGAGCTGTTTTTT	CASSIVWNTGELFF
TRBJ2-1	-	few	TRBV19	TGTGCCAGTAGTCCGTCCGACGGGATGGGGAATGAGCAGTTCTTC	CASSPSDGMGNEQFF
TRBJ2-7	-	-	TRBV21-1	TGTGCCAGCAGCAAAGGGAAAGGGAGTTCCTACGAGCAGTACTTC	CASSKGKGSSYEQYF
TRBJ2-2	TRBD1	-	TRBV18	TGTGCCAGCTCACCCTCCGGGACAGGGGGCCGCACCGGGGAGCTGTTTTTT	CASSPSGTGGRTGELFF
TRBJ1-5	TRBD1	-	TRBV10-3	TGTGCCATCAGTGCAAGACCGGGACAGGGGGCAGAATATAGCAATCAGCCCCAGCATTTT	CAISARPGQGAEYSNQPQHF
TRBJ2-7	TRBD1	-	TRBV5-5	TGTGCCAGCAGCTTGGCGGGACAGTCAATCCACGAGCAGTACTTC	CASSLAGQSIHEQYF
TRBJ2-1	TRBD1	-	TRBV28	TGTGCCAGCAGCCTTGACAGGGGATCCTACAATGAGCAGTTCTTC	CASSLDRGSYNEQFF
TRBJ2-7	TRBD1	-	TRBV18	TGTGCCAGCTCACCCCTGGGACAGGGGGAAGGCTACGAGCAGTACTTC	CASSPLGQGEGYEQYF
TRBJ2-2	-	-	TRBV2	TGTGCCAGCAGTGAAGCGCCTCGGGGAGGGAACACCGGGGAGCTGTTTTTT	CASSEAPRGGNTGELFF
TRBJ2-1	TRBD2	-	TRBV5-1	TGCGCCAGCAGCTTGGGAACTAGCGGGGGATCCTACAATGAGCAGTTCTTC	CASSLGTSGGSYNEQFF
TRBJ1-1	-	-	TRBV7-2	TGTGCCAGCAAATACTGGAACACTGAAGCTTTCTTT	CASKYWNTEAFF
TRBJ2-1	-	-	TRBV14	TGTGCCAGCAGCCAGGGGGACTTTTACAATGAGCAGTTCTTC	CASSQGDFYNEQFF
TRBJ2-7	-	-	TRBV25-1	TGTGCCAGCAGTGACCCAAACGAGCAGTACTTC	CASSDPNEQYF
TRBJ2-1	-	few	TRBV11-3	TGTGCCAGCAGCGAAGGAGTTAACAATGAGCAGTTCTTC	CASSEGVNNEQFF
TRBJ2-2	TRBD2	-	TRBV7-8	TGTGCCAGCAGCTTAAGGGCGGGGGGGAACACCGGGGAGCTGTTTTTT	CASSLRAGGNTGELFF
TRBJ2-7	TRBD1	few	TRBV7-9	TGTGCCAGCAGCGCAGGGGGCTTGGACGAGCAGTACTTC	CASSAGGLDEQYF
TRBJ2-5	-	-	TRBV6-5	TGTGCCAGCAGTGGGCGGACAGAGCAAGAGACCCAGTACTTC	CASSGRTEQETQYF
TRBJ1-2	-	-	TRBV7-9	TGTGCCAGCAGCTTAGGTGCGGGAAACTATGGCTACACCTTC	CASSLGAGNYGYTF
TRBJ2-6	-	few	TRBV4-2	TGTGCCAGCAGCCAAGATCCCCTCTCTGGGGCCAACGTCCTGACTTTC	CASSQDPLSGANVLTF
TRBJ2-3	TRBD1	-	TRBV28	TGTGCCAGCCTACCTGCCCCGGGACAGGGCACAGATACGCAGTATTTT	CASLPAPGQGTDTQYF
TRBJ1-5	TRBD1	-	TRBV7-8	TGTGCCAGCAGCGCCCCGGGACAGGACCTTACTAGCAATCAGCCCCAGAATTTT	CASSAPGQDLTSNQPQNF
TRBJ1-1	TRBD1	-	TRBV2	TGTGCCAGCAGTTACAGAACCTTCCGGACAGGGGTCACTGAAGCTTTCTTT	CASSYRTFRTGVTEAFF
TRBJ2-2	TRBD2	few	TRBV30	TGTGCCTGGAGGGTAGCGGGAGGCGCCGGGGAGCTGTTTTTT	CAWRVAGGAGELFF
TRBJ1-1	-	many	TRBV7-9	TGTGCCAGCACGGGGGGGCAGGGAGGAGTCCAAGCTTTCTTT	CASTGGQGGVQAFF
TRBJ2-4	-	-	TRBV9	TGTGCCAGCAGCCCCGCTGGGGCCCAAAACATTCAGTACTTC	CASSPAGAQNIQYF